What follows describes a single T cell receptor beta chain. The antigen is unknown. The sample originates from a study of T cell clusters in autoimmune cytopenias. Whole-study results and caveats: Comparing secondary cytopenia with chronic lymphocytic leukemia showed no cluster-lack signature, apparently masked by lymphoma repertoire.

About 39,000 genome equivalents of blood DNA were amplified for TRB. TRB was amplified by touch-down multiplex PCR, primer pools A and B combined. TCRdb re-called the multiplex PCR reads, yielding one record per CDR3 amino acid sequence without DNA. The record lists about 2,200 distinct CDR3 sequences, of which the ten most abundant hold around 72%. CDR1 is MNHEY and CDR2 is SVGEGT in the germline V gene. CDR3 length: 15 residues. Material for sequencing was peripheral blood. This TCR derives from a human donor with an autoimmune cytopenia or autoimmune hepatitis (not recorded which). The chain combines TRBV6-2 or TRBV6-3 with TRBJ2-1; no DNA is available, so the TRBD1 call from TCRdb remains unchecked. The CDR3 loop is CASSETGTDYNEQFF.